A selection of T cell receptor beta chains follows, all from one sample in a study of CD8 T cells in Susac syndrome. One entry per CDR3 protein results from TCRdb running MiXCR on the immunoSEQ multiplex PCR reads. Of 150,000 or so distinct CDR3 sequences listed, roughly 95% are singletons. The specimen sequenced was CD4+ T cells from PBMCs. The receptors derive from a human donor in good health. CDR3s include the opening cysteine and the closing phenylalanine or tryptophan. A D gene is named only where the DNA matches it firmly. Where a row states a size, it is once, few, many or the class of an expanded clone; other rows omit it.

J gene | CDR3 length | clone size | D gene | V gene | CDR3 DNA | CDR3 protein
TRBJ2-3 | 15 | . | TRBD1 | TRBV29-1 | TGCAGCGTTAGACAGGGGACAACCAGCACAGATACGCAGTATTTT | CSVRQGTTSTDTQYF
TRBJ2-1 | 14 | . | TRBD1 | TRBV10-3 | TGTGCCATCAGTGTAGGGACAGGGTTCAATGAGCAGTTCTTC | CAISVGTGFNEQFF
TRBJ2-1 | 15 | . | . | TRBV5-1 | TGCGCCAGCAGCTTGAGCGAGGGCTCCTACAATGAGCAGTTCTTC | CASSLSEGSYNEQFF
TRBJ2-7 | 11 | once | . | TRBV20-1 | TGCAGTGCTAGAGTGCACTACGAGCAGTACTTC | CSARVHYEQYF
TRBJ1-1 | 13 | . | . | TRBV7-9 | TGTGCCAGCAGCCGGGCCGTTGAATCCGAAGCTTTCTTT | CASSRAVESEAFF
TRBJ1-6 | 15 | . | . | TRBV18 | TGTGCCAGCTCAACCTCTTTGGGTCTCAATTCACCCCTCCACTTT | CASSTSLGLNSPLHF
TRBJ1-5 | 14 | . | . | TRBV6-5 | TGTGCCAGCAGTCAACAAGGAGGGAGACAGCCCCAGCATTTT | CASSQQGGRQPQHF
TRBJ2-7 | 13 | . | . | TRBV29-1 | TGCAGCGTTAGGGCAGGGGGGACCTACGAGCAGTACTTC | CSVRAGGTYEQYF
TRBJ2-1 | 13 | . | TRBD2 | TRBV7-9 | TGTGCCAGCAGCATTACTAGCGGCAATGAGCAGTTCTTC | CASSITSGNEQFF
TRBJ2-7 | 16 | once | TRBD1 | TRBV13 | TGTGCCAGCAGCTTAAAACCGGGACAGGGCGCCTACGAGCAGTACTTC | CASSLKPGQGAYEQYF
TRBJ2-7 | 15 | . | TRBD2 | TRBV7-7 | TGTGCCAGCAGCTTAGGGGCAGTCGGCGGGGGGGAGCAGTACTTC | CASSLGAVGGGEQYF
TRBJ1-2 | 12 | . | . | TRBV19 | TGTGCCAGTGACGACACAAACTATGGCTACCCCTTC | CASDDTNYGYPF
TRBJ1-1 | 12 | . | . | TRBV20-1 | TGCAGTGCTAGAGTATCAAGGACTGAAGCTTTCTTT | CSARVSRTEAFF
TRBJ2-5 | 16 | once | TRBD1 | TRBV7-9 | TGTGCCAGCAGCGCGAGCGGGACAGGGACAGAAGAGACCCAGTACTTC | CASSASGTGTEETQYF
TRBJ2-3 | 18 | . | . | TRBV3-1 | TGTGCCAGCAGCCAAGACCCATCGACGGCCTCTAGCACAGATACGCAGTATTTT | CASSQDPSTASSTDTQYF
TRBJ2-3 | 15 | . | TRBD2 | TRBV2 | TGTGCCAGCAGTGAAGCGGGACTAGTTGGAGATACGCAGTATTTT | CASSEAGLVGDTQYF
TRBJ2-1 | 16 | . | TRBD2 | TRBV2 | TGTGCCAGCACCCTGATGGGTAGCGGGGTCTACAATGAGCAGTTCTTC | CASTLMGSGVYNEQFF
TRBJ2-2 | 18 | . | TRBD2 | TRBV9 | TGTGCCAGCAGCGTAGGCCTAGCGGGGACTCTGAACACCGGGGAGCTGTTTTTT | CASSVGLAGTLNTGELFF
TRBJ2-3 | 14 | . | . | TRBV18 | TGTGCCAGCTCACCCCCGAGTGTTTCCCATACGCAGTATTTT | CASSPPSVSHTQYF
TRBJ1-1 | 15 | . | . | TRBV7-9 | TGTGCCAGCAGCTTATCTGGACAGTGGAACACTGAAGCTTTCTTT | CASSLSGQWNTEAFF
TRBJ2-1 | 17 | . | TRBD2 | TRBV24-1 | TGTGCCACCAGTGATGGGCCTAGCGGGGTCACCTACAATGAGCAGTTCTTC | CATSDGPSGVTYNEQFF
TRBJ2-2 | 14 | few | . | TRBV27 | TGTGCCAGCAGCCTGAACAGGGACACCGGGGAGCTGTTTTTT | CASSLNRDTGELFF
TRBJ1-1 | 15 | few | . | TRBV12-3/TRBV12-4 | TGTGCCAGCAGTTCTGGGACGGGGGGAGGCACTGAAGCTTTCTTT | CASSSGTGGGTEAFF
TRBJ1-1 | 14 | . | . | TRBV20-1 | TGCAGTGCTAGACTGCAGGGAGGGAGCACTGAAGCTTTCTTT | CSARLQGGSTEAFF
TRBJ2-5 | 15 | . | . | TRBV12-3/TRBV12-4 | TGTGCCAGCAGTAACTCCGGGACTTCTCAAGAGACCCAGTACTTC | CASSNSGTSQETQYF
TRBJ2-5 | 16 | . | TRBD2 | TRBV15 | TGTGCCACCAGCAGAGTAGCGGGGGGGCAAGAGAGGACCCAGTACTTC | CATSRVAGGQERTQYF
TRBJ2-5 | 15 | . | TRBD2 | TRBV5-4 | TGTGCCAGCAGCTTGGGGGTAGCGGGACAAGAGACCCAGTACTTC | CASSLGVAGQETQYF
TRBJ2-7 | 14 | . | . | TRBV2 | TGTGCCAGCAGTGACGCGGGTTCCACCTACGAGCAGTACTTC | CASSDAGSTYEQYF
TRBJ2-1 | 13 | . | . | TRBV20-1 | TGCAGTGCTAGATTTCCCATAGTGAATGAGCAGTTCTTC | CSARFPIVNEQFF
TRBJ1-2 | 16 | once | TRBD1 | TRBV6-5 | TGTGCCAGCAGTTACTCGTGGACAGGGGTAAACTATGGCTACACCTTC | CASSYSWTGVNYGYTF
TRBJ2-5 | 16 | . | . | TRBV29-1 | TGCAGCGTTGAACCCCATGGAGGGGGGGCGAGGGAGACCCAGTACTTC | CSVEPHGGGARETQYF
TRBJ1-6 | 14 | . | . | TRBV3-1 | TGTGCCAGCAGCCCGTCCGAACATTCGTCACCCCTCCACTTT | CASSPSEHSSPLHF
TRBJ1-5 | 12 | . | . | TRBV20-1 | TGCAGTGCCTCACACTCTGCGGAGCCCCAGCATTTT | CSASHSAEPQHF
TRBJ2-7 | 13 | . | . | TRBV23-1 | TGCGCCAGCGGCTCGGACCATACCTACGAGCAGTACTTC | CASGSDHTYEQYF
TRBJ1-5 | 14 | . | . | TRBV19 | TGTGCCAGTAGGTCATCTGTTAGCAATCAGCCCCAGCATTTT | CASRSSVSNQPQHF
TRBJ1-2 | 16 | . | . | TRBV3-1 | TGTGCCAGCAGCCTCACTACAGCTTCACTTAACTATGGCTACACCTTC | CASSLTTASLNYGYTF
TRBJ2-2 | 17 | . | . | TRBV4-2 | TGTGCCAGCAGCCAAGATTTCAGGGTGGTCCCTTCGGGGGAGCTGTTTTTT | CASSQDFRVVPSGELFF
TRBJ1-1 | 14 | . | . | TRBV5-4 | TGTGCCAGCAGCTTATCAACAGCGAACACTGAAGCTTTCTTT | CASSLSTANTEAFF
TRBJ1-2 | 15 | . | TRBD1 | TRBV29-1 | TGCAGCGTTGGGAGGACAGGGGGCTATCAGGATGGCTACACCTTC | CSVGRTGGYQDGYTF
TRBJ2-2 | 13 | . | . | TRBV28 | TGTGCCAGCGGCCCGGGGCAGACCGGGGAGCTGTTTTTT | CASGPGQTGELFF
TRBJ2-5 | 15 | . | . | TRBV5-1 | TGCGCCAGCAGCTTGGCGCAGGGTGGTGGTGAGACCCAGTACTTC | CASSLAQGGGETQYF
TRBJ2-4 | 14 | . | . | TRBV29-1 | TGCAGCGTTGCGGGCAGGATAGCCAAAAACATTCAGTACTTC | CSVAGRIAKNIQYF
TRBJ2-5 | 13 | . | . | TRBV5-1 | TGCGCCAGCAGCTTGCACGATCAGGAGACCCAGTACTTC | CASSLHDQETQYF
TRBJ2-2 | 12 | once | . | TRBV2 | TGTGCCAGCAGACAGAACACCGGGGAGCTGTTTTTT | CASRQNTGELFF
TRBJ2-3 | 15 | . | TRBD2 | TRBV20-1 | TGCAGTGCTAGCGGACTAGCGGGGTTCACAGATACGCAGTATTTT | CSASGLAGFTDTQYF
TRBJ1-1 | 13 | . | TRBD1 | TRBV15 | TGTGCCACCCAGGGGGAAATGGGCACTGAAGCTTTCTTT | CATQGEMGTEAFF
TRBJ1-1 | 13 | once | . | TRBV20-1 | TGCAGTGCTAGTGACGGCAGGGAAACTGAAGCTTTCTTT | CSASDGRETEAFF
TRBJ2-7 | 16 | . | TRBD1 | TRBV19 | TGTGCCAGTAGTAGTCGAACAGGGGCCAGCTCCTACGAGCAGTACTTC | CASSSRTGASSYEQYF